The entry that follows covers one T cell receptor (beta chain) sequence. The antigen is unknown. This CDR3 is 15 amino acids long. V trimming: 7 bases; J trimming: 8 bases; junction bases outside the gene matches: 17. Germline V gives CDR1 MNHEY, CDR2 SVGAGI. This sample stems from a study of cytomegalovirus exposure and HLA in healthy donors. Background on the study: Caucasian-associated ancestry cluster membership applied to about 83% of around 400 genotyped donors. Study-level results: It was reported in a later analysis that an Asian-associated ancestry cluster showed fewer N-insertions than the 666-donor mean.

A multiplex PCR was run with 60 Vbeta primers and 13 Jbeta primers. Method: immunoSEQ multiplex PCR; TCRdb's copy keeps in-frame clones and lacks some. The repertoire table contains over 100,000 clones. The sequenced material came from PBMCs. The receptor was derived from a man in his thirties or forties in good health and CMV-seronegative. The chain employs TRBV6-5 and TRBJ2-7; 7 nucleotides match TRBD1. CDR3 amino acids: CASTKERGRSVQQYF. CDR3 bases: TGTGCCAGCACCAAAGAGAGGGGGCGCTCGGTCCAGCAGTACTTC.